Listed below are T cell receptor beta chains from one sample, sequenced in a study of blood T cells in healthy people across ages. TCRdb called the 5' RACE reads again in MiXCR, with one record for every CDR3 protein. The table includes about 720,000 distinct CDR3 sequences, 25% detected once. The sample was also reused in another study, on T cells of mothers and their children.

The sample consisted of blood. These receptors all stem from a boy aged 5 to 17 in good health. The CDR3 runs from the conserved cysteine through the conserved F or W. The D gene is left open where the match is weak. Expanded clones are given a class, and other clones once, few, many or no size at all.

-	-	TRBV27	TRBJ2-5	TGTGCCAGCAGTTGGTCTGGGGCCCAAGAGACCCAGTACTTC	CASSWSGAQETQYF
-	few	TRBV29-1	TRBJ2-5	TGCAGCGTTGTGGGTGCGAATGGATGGGAGACCCAGTACTTC	CSVVGANGWETQYF
-	few	TRBV7-9	TRBJ2-3	TGTGCCAGCAGCTTTGTACTTAGCACAGATACGCAGTATTTT	CASSFVLSTDTQYF
TRBD1	-	TRBV6-1	TRBJ1-1	TGTGCCAGCAGGGAACCGGGACAGGGAACTAAAGCTTTCTTT	CASREPGQGTKAFF
-	few	TRBV27	TRBJ1-2	TGTGCCAGCAGTCCGGACAGCTTCTATGGCTACACCTTC	CASSPDSFYGYTF
-	-	TRBV6-1	TRBJ2-5	TGTGCCAGCAGTGTAGGGACCAACCCCCCAGATGAGCAGCTCTTC	CASSVGTNPPDEQLF
-	-	TRBV7-3	TRBJ2-6	TGTGCCAGCAGCCGATCACTAGGCTCTGGGGCCAACGTCCTGACTTTC	CASSRSLGSGANVLTF
-	few	TRBV27	TRBJ1-6	TGTGCCAGCCAGAGCTCCTATAATTCACCCCTTCACTTT	CASQSSYNSPLHF
-	-	TRBV5-1	TRBJ2-4	TGCGCCAGCAGCTTGGCAACAGGGAAAAACATTCAGTACTTC	CASSLATGKNIQYF
-	few	TRBV6-1	TRBJ2-2	TGTGCCAGCAGTAGGGAGGGGGCGACCGGGGAGCTGTTTTTT	CASSREGATGELFF
TRBD2	few	TRBV9	TRBJ2-5	TGTGCCAGCAGCGTAGCCCCGCTAACTAGCGGAGAAGAGACCCAGTACTTC	CASSVAPLTSGEETQYF
-	-	TRBV9	TRBJ2-3	TGTGCCAGCAGCGTAGTTTCCGGCGGGACCACAGATACGCAGTATTTT	CASSVVSGGTTDTQYF
-	-	TRBV12-3/TRBV12-4	TRBJ2-1	TGTGCCAGCACCAAACAGGGCAGCTCCTACAATGAGCAGTTCTTC	CASTKQGSSYNEQFF
TRBD2	-	TRBV2	TRBJ2-1	TGTGCCAGACAACCGGGACTAGCGGGTGATTACAATGAGCAGTTCTTC	CARQPGLAGDYNEQFF
TRBD2	few	TRBV4-3	TRBJ2-7	TGCGCCAGCAGCCAAGATGTGGCACTAGCGGGAGCGGACGAGCAGTACTTC	CASSQDVALAGADEQYF
-	few	TRBV20-1	TRBJ1-2	TGCAGTGCCAGAGCGAGGGGTTACGGTTTTAACTATGGCTACACCTTC	CSARARGYGFNYGYTF
TRBD2	-	TRBV24-1	TRBJ2-3	TGTGCCACCAGTGACCGTGGGACTAGCGGTAGCACAGATACGCAGTATTTT	CATSDRGTSGSTDTQYF
TRBD1	-	TRBV29-1	TRBJ1-2	TGCAGCGTTGAAGCGGGGACAGGGGGCGTTGATGGCTACACCTTC	CSVEAGTGGVDGYTF
TRBD2	few	TRBV20-1	TRBJ2-7	TGCAGTGCTAGAGATCCAGCGGGAGGGGTGTACGAGCAGTACTTC	CSARDPAGGVYEQYF
-	-	TRBV3-1	TRBJ2-1	TGTGCCAGCAGCCAATTGGGCAGGGCTGAGCAGTTCTTC	CASSQLGRAEQFF
TRBD1	few	TRBV14	TRBJ2-2	TGTGCCAGCAGCCATTCTACGGGAAGGGGGCGCGCCGGGGAGCTGTTTTTT	CASSHSTGRGRAGELFF
TRBD2	-	TRBV5-1	TRBJ2-7	TGCGCCAGCAGCTTAAGCGGGATTCTTTACGAGCAGTACTTC	CASSLSGILYEQYF
-	-	TRBV2	TRBJ2-5	TGTGCCAGCAGTGGGAAGACCCAGTACTTC	CASSGKTQYF
TRBD2	-	TRBV10-3	TRBJ2-5	TGTGCCATCGGGGAGGGTACCCAAGAGACCCAGTACTTC	CAIGEGTQETQYF
-	few	TRBV12-3/TRBV12-4	TRBJ2-1	TGTGCCAGCAGTTTTCGGCAGGGGTCTTACAATGAGCAGTTCTTC	CASSFRQGSYNEQFF
-	-	TRBV2	TRBJ2-3	TGTGCCAGCAGTGAACGGCTAGTAGCAGGCACAGATACGCAGTATTTT	CASSERLVAGTDTQYF
TRBD2	few	TRBV29-1	TRBJ2-7	TGCAGCGCCGCGGGAGCCAACTACGAGCAGTACTTC	CSAAGANYEQYF
TRBD1	few	TRBV3-1	TRBJ2-5	TGTGCCAGCAGCCAGCAGGGGGCTGGGAAGACCCAGTACTTC	CASSQQGAGKTQYF
-	many	TRBV10-3	TRBJ2-7	TGTGCCATCAGTGACCGGGTTAGCAACGAGCAGTACTTC	CAISDRVSNEQYF
-	-	TRBV20-1	TRBJ1-1	TGCAGTGCCCTAAGCCCCCCGACGAACACTGAAGCTTTCTTT	CSALSPPTNTEAFF
TRBD1	few	TRBV14	TRBJ1-4	TGTGCCAGCAGCCAAACGGGACAGGGTAGTGAAAAACTGTTTTTT	CASSQTGQGSEKLFF
-	-	TRBV5-1	TRBJ2-5	TGCGCCAGCAGCCGGGTCGGGGAAGAGACCCAGTACTTC	CASSRVGEETQYF
TRBD1	-	TRBV2	TRBJ1-4	TGTGCCAGCAGGGGGGACAGGGTTAATGAAAAACTGTTTTTT	CASRGDRVNEKLFF
TRBD2	-	TRBV27	TRBJ2-3	TGTGCCAGCAGTTTACGACTAGCGGGGCGGGGAGATACGCAGTATTTT	CASSLRLAGRGDTQYF
-	few	TRBV6-5	TRBJ1-2	TGTGCCAGCAGAGGGAAGTCCTATGGCTACACCTTC	CASRGKSYGYTF
-	-	TRBV6-5	TRBJ2-1	TGTGCCAGCAGCGCCGGGTTGAGGGGGGAGCAGTTCTTC	CASSAGLRGEQFF
TRBD1	-	TRBV7-2	TRBJ1-6	TGTGCCGGCAGCACCCGGACAGGGGGCACATCACCCCTCCACTTT	CAGSTRTGGTSPLHF
-	few	TRBV7-3	TRBJ2-7	TGTGCCAGCAGCTCACTAGGCGGCAGGGACGAGCAGTACTTC	CASSSLGGRDEQYF
-	many	TRBV12-3/TRBV12-4	TRBJ2-5	TGTGCCAGCAGTACAGTGCAAGAGACCCAGTACTTC	CASSTVQETQYF
TRBD2	-	TRBV27	TRBJ2-7	TGTGCCAGCAGTTTTTACCCTAGCGGGACGGTTTACGAGCAGTACTTC	CASSFYPSGTVYEQYF
-	few	TRBV20-1	TRBJ2-3	TGCAGTGCTAGAGATACGACGTTGGTGGTCATAGATACGCAGTATTTT	CSARDTTLVVIDTQYF
TRBD1	few	TRBV11-1	TRBJ1-4	TGTGCCAGCAGCTTCGGGACAGCCGACCCTCGAGAAAAACTGTTTTTT	CASSFGTADPREKLFF
-	-	TRBV7-2	TRBJ1-3	TGTGCCAGCAGCTTAGACCCGGACGGGAACTCTGGAAACACCATATATTTT	CASSLDPDGNSGNTIYF
TRBD1	-	TRBV27	TRBJ1-5	TGTGCCAGCAGTTTAGGGACAGGGAGCATCCAGCCCCAGCATTTT	CASSLGTGSIQPQHF
-	few	TRBV29-1	TRBJ1-1	TGCAGCGTTGCGGCTAGGCTCATGAACACTGAAGCTTTCTTT	CSVAARLMNTEAFF
-	-	TRBV18	TRBJ1-2	TGTGCCAGCTCACCGGACAACTACCGCGGCTATGGCTACACCTTC	CASSPDNYRGYGYTF
-	-	TRBV12-3/TRBV12-4	TRBJ2-2	TGTGCCAGCGCAAGAGCGAACACCGGGGAGCTGTTTTTT	CASARANTGELFF
-	-	TRBV12-3/TRBV12-4	TRBJ1-5	TGTGCCAGCACAACGGGACCGCTCAATCAGCCCCAGCATTTT	CASTTGPLNQPQHF
-	few	TRBV7-2	TRBJ2-3	TGTGCCAGCAGGATGGGGGCAGATACGCAGTATTTT	CASRMGADTQYF
TRBD2	few	TRBV28	TRBJ2-1	TGTGCCAGCAGCCCGCGAAATTGGCTAGCGGGCAAAGAAAGACTCAATGAGCAGTTCTTC	CASSPRNWLAGKERLNEQFF
TRBD1	-	TRBV7-6	TRBJ2-1	TGTGCCAGCAGCCGCCGGGACAGGGAGGGGGCTGAGCAGTTCTTC	CASSRRDREGAEQFF
-	-	TRBV6-1	TRBJ1-1	TGTGCCAGCAGACAGGGATCCGAGCGGGCGACTGAAGCTTTCTTT	CASRQGSERATEAFF
-	-	TRBV7-8	TRBJ2-5	TGTGCCAGCAGCTCCGGGAGCGGGCCAAGAGACTCCTACTTC	CASSSGSGPRDSYF